The 12 T cell receptor beta chains listed next were all sequenced from one sample in a study of control samples from healthy donors and cancer patients. Generated by immunoSEQ multiplex PCR, the TCRdb table keeps only in-frame clones and is missing some. In all, the sample yields some 190,000 clones. The source material was blood. Receptor source: a woman aged 25 to 39 in good health.

This chain uses TRBV27 with TRBJ1-6; possibly TRBD1 for D (6 bases). Germline V CDR1 and CDR2: MNHEY, SMNVEV (reference sequence). The ends were cut back, 5 bases at V and 7 bases at J, with 15 bases in the middle. The CDR3 sequence is 15 residues long. In DNA, the CDR3 is TGTGCCAGCAGTCCGCACAGGGTCGGAAATTCACCCCTCCACTTT. Translating it yields CASSPHRVGNSPLHF.

The chain has TRBV7-9 and TRBJ2-3, with 8 nucleotides matching TRBD2. J lost 1 base, V lost 5 bases, and 5 bases had no gene match. The CDR3 totals 15 residues. Germline values: CDR1 SEHNR, CDR2 FQNEAQ (reference sequence). CDR3 in DNA: TGTGCCAGCAGCGAGAAAGCGGGGGGCACAGATACGCAGTATTTT. As protein: CASSEKAGGTDTQYF.

The CDR3 is CASSLPDSSGANVLTF. The CDR3 bases are TGTGCCAGCAGCTTACCCGACAGCTCTGGGGCCAACGTCCTGACTTTC. The chain links TRBV7-8 to TRBJ2-6, with TRBD1 as a possible D gene (5 bases). The CDR3 spans 16 residues. Trimming removed 2 bases at V and 0 bases at J, with 8 bases between. Germline V CDR1 and CDR2: SGHVS, FQNEAQ.

The rearrangement joins TRBV29-1 to TRBJ2-4; D possibly corresponds to TRBD2 (6 bases). V was shortened by 4 bases and J by 11 bases, with 12 bases between the two germline ends. CDR1 and CDR2 from the germline V gene are SQVTM and ANQGSEA. The CDR3 runs to 11 residues. DNA of the CDR3: TGCAGCGTTGTGGAGGGACCTCTTCAGTACTTC. Translation gives CSVVEGPLQYF.

The DNA of the CDR3 is TGTGCCAGCACCTTAAGGGGGAATCAGTCACCCCTCCACTTT. This encodes CASTLRGNQSPLHF. The chain joins TRBV5-6 to TRBJ1-6; a possible D gene is TRBD1 (6 bases). CDR1 and CDR2 (germline): SGHDT, YYEEEE. The CDR3 sequence is 14 residues long. V gave up 6 bases and J gave up 10 bases, with 17 bases separating them.

This rearrangement joins TRBV19 to TRBJ2-1; TRBD2 agrees at 9 bases. CDR3 length: 17 amino acids. J lost 4 bases, V lost 6 bases, and 13 bases had no gene match. Germline V gene data show CDR1 as LNHDA and CDR2 as SQIVND (reference sequence). As DNA, the CDR3 is TGTGCCAGTAGAAGTAGCGGGGGTTCGGGCGCGTACAATGAGCAGTTCTTC. It specifies CASRSSGGSGAYNEQFF.

The chain joins TRBV5-1 to TRBJ1-1; TRBD1 agrees at 7 bases. Per the germline V gene, CDR1 is SGHRS and CDR2 is YFSETQ. V shed 0 bases and J 1 base; nucleotides not matched to a gene: 3. The CDR3 sequence is 15 residues long. Written as DNA, the CDR3 is TGCGCCAGCAGCTTGGTCTACAGGGGGAACACTGAAGCTTTCTTT. Amino acid sequence: CASSLVYRGNTEAFF.

The CDR3 sequence is CASSPGGSRQPQHF. In DNA, the CDR3 is TGTGCCAGCAGCCCAGGGGGATCACGCCAGCCCCAGCATTTT. V gene TRBV5-8 combines with J gene TRBJ1-5; TRBD1 aligns across 7 bases. This CDR3 is 14 amino acids long. The V segment lost 4 bases and the J segment 7 bases; nucleotides outside the gene matches: 8. Germline values: CDR1 SGHTS, CDR2 YDEGEE.

The rearrangement links TRBV6-5 to TRBJ1-1, with D maybe TRBD1 (5 bases). In germline, CDR1 is MNHEY, CDR2 SVGAGI. The CDR3 has 15 amino acids. Trimming cost V 2 bases and J 5 bases, with 15 bases left between them. CDR3 loop: CASSYTPGRGTEAFF. The CDR3 nucleotides are TGTGCCAGCAGTTACACCCCAGGGAGGGGAACTGAAGCTTTCTTT.

The chain couples TRBV24-1 to TRBJ1-4; unclear D gene. The CDR3 sequence is 14 residues long. The germline V gene has CDR1 KGHDR and CDR2 SFDVKD. V was shortened by 9 bases and J by 5 bases, with 15 bases between the two germline ends. The CDR3 nucleotides are TGTGCCACCTCTAGAGGACCCTCAAATGAAAAACTGTTTTTT. Its translation: CATSRGPSNEKLFF.

The V gene is TRBV13, the J gene TRBJ1-2; D unresolved. The germline V gene has CDR1 PRHDT and CDR2 FYEKMQ (reference sequence). V was clipped by 7 bases and J by 6 bases, with 30 bases between them. This CDR3 has 18 amino acids. CDR3 in amino acids: CASNSADAIRAVLDGYTF. The CDR3, as DNA: TGTGCCAGCAATTCGGCCGACGCTATAAGGGCCGTTCTGGATGGCTACACCTTC.

The rearrangement links TRBV27 to TRBJ2-1; TRBD1 aligns across 8 bases. Germline V gene data show CDR1 as MNHEY and CDR2 as SMNVEV (reference sequence). V dropped 5 bases and J dropped 3; count of bases not matched to a gene: 3. The CDR3 contains 14 residues. CDR3 in amino acids: CASSQTGGYNEQFF. The CDR3 nucleotides read TGTGCCAGCAGTCAAACAGGGGGCTACAATGAGCAGTTCTTC.